This T cell receptor beta chain was recorded in a study of regulatory and conventional T cells in RAG deficiency. Overall study results and limits: Treg unique TCR beta sequences were approximately 95-fold fewer in Omenn syndrome and CID/AS patients than controls. Shannon entropy was markedly lower and Simpson indices higher in RAG-deficient patients than control T-cell subsets. Omenn patients showed >85% Treg-Tconv overlap and shorter CDR3 lengths.

Concerning this clone itself: The target antigen is unknown.

TCRdb's copy holds only in-frame clones and misses some; the assay was immunoSEQ multiplex PCR. The sample records 34,000 or so clones, 75% to 80% being singletons. This CDR3 is built from 15 residues. V lost 3 bases and J lost 0; bases outside the gene matches: 4. The V gene's germline CDR1 is KGHSH and CDR2 LQKENI. Conventional CD4+ T cells were sorted from blood as CD25-low CD127-high cells. A further study also used this sample, focusing on regulatory T cells. That work states: The primer mix had 52 TRBV and 13 TRBJ primers. Skewed V and J usage and few unique V-J pairs marked patient repertoires, most in Tregs.

The chain links TRBV18 to TRBJ1-1, with TRBD1 matching 7 bases. This TCR was recovered from a human donor in good health. The sample consisted of CD4+ effector T cells sorted from blood. In DNA form, the CDR3 reads TGTGCCAGCTCACCTAAACAGGGGATGAACACTGAAGCTTTCTTT. This translates into CASSPKQGMNTEAFF. Supplemented by reference TRBV18 and TRBJ1-1, the full variable domain reads NAGVMQNPRHLVRRRGQEARLRCSPMKGHSHVYWYRQLPEEGLKFMVYLQKENIIDESGMPKERFSAEFPKEGPSILRIQQVVRGDSAAYFCASSPKQGMNTEAFFGQGTRLTVV.